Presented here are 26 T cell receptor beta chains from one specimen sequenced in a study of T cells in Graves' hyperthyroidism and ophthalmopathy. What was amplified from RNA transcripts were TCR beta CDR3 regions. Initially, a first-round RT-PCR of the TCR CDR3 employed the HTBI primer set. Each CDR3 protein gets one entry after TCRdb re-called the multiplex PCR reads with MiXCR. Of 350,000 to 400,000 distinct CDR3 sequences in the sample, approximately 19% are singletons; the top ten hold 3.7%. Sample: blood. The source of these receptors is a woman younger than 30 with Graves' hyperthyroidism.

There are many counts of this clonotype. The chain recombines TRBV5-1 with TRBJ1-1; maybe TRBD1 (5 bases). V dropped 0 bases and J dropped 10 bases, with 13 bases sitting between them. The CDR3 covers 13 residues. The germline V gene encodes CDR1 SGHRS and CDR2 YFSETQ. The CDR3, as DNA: TGCGCCAGCAGCTTGGGAGCAGGGCTCCGAGCTTTCTTT. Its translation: CASSLGAGLRAFF.

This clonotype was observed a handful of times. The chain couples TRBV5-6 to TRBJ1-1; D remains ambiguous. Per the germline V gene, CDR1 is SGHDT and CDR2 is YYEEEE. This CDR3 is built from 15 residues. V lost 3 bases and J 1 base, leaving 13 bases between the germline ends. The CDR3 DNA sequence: TGTGCCAGCAGCTCACCCGGCAGCCCGAACACTGAAGCTTTCTTT. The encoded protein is CASSSPGSPNTEAFF. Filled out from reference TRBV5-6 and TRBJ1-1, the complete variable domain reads DAGVTQSPTHLIKTRGQQVTLRCSPKSGHDTVSWYQQALGQGPQFIFQYYEEEERQRGNFPDRFSGHQFPNYSSELNVNALLLGDSALYLCASSSPGSPNTEAFFGQGTRLTVV.

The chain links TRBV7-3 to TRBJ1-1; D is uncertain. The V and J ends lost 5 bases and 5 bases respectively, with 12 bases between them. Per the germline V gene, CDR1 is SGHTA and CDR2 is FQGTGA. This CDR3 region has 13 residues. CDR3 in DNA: TGTGCCAGCAGCCCCGACGGAATTACTGAAGCTTTCTTT. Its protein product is CASSPDGITEAFF.

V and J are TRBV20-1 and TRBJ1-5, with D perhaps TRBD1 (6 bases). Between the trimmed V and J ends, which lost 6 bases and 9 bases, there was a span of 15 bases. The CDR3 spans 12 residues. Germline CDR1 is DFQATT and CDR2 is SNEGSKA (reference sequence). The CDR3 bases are TGCAGTGCCCCGGGGGCGGATGGGCCCCAGCATTTT. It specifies CSAPGADGPQHF.

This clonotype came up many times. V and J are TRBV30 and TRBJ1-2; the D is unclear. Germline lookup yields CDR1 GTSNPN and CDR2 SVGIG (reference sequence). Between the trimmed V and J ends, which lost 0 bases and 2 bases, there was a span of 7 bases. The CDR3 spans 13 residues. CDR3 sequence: CAWSVLVNYGYTF. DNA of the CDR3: TGTGCCTGGAGTGTACTGGTGAACTATGGCTACACCTTC.

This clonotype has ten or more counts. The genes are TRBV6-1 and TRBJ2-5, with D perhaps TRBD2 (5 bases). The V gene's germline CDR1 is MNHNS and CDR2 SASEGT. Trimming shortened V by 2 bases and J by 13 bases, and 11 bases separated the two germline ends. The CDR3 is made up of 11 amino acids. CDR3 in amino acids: CASSEPSSGYF. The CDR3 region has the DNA TGTGCCAGCAGTGAACCTTCAAGCGGGTACTTC.

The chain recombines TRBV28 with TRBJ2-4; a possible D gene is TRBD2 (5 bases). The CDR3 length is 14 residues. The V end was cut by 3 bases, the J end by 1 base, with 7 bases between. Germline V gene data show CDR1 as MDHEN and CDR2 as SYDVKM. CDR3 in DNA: TGTGCCAGCAGTTTGCCGGGGGCCAAAAACATTCAGTACTTC. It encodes CASSLPGAKNIQYF.

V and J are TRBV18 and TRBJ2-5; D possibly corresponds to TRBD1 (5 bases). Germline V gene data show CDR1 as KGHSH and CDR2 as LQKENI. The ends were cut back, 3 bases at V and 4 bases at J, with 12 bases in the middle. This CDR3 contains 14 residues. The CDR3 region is CASSPMTESETQYF. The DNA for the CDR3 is TGTGCCAGCTCACCCATGACAGAGTCAGAGACCCAGTACTTC. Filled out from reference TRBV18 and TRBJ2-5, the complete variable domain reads NAGVMQNPRHLVRRRGQEARLRCSPMKGHSHVYWYRQLPEEGLKFMVYLQKENIIDESGMPKERFSAEFPKEGPSILRIQQVVRGDSAAYFCASSPMTESETQYFGPGTRLLVL.

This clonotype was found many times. CDR3 sequence (DNA): TGTGCCAGCGGGGGGACAGGGGAAGAGACCCAGTACTTC. This encodes CASGGTGEETQYF. The chain combines TRBV2 with TRBJ2-5; TRBD1 agrees at 10 bases. Germline CDR1 SNHLY, CDR2 FYNNEI. After removal of 8 bases from V and 3 bases from J, the junction contained 3 bases not matched to a gene. The CDR3 has 13 residues.

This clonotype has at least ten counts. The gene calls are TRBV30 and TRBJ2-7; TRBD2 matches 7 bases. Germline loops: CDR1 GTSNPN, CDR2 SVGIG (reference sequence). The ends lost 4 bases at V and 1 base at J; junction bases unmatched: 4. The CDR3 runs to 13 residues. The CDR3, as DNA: TGTGCCTGGAATGAGGGACTATCCTACGAGCAGTACTTC. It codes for CAWNEGLSYEQYF.

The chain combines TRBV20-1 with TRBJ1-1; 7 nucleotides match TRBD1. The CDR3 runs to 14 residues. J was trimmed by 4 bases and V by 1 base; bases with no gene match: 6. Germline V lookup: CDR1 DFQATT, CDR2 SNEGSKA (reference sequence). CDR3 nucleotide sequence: TGCAGTGCTAGAGGCCAGGGGGGTAGCACTGAAGCTTTCTTT. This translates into CSARGQGGSTEAFF.

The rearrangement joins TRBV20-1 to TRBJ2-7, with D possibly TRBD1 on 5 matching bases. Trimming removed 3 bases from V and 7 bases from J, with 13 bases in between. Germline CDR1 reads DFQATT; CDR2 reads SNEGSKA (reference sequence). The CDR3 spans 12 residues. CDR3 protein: CSARFQGREQYF. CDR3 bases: TGCAGTGCTAGGTTCCAGGGCCGAGAGCAGTACTTC.

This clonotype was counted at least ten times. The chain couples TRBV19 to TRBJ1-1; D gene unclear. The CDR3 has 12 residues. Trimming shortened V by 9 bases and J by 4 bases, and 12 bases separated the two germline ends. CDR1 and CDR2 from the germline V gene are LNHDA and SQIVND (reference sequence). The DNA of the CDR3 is TGTGCCAGCTCCCATGGGGTCACTGAAGCTTTCTTT. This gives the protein CASSHGVTEAFF.

The CDR3 reads CASTEGLAGAETQYF. DNA of the CDR3: TGTGCCAGCACTGAGGGTTTAGCGGGGGCAGAGACCCAGTACTTC. V and J are TRBV2 and TRBJ2-5, with 9 bases lining up with TRBD2. V lost 7 bases and J lost 4; bases outside the gene matches: 10. The CDR3 contains 15 residues. Germline CDR1 reads SNHLY; CDR2 reads FYNNEI.

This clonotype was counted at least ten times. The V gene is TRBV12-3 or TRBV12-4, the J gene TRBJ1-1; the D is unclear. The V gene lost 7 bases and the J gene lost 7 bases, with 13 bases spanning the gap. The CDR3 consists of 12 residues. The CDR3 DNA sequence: TGTGCCAGCACCTTAACGGAGATTGAAGCTTTCTTT. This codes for CASTLTEIEAFF.

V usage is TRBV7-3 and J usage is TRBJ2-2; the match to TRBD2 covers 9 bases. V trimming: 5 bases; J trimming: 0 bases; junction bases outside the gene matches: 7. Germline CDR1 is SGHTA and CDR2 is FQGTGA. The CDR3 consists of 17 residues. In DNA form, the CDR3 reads TGTGCCAGCAGCCCCTGGGGACTAGCTGCGAACACCGGGGAGCTGTTTTTT. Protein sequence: CASSPWGLAANTGELFF.

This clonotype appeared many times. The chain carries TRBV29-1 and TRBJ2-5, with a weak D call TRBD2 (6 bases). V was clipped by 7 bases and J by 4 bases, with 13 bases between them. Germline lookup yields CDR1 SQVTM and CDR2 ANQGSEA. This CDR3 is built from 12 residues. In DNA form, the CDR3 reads TGCAGCGCTGACTGGGGAGGAGAGACCCAGTACTTC. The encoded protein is CSADWGGETQYF.

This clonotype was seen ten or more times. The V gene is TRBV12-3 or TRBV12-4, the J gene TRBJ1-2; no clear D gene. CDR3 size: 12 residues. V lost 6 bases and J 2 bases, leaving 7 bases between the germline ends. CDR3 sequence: CASSRANYGYTF. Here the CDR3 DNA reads TGTGCCAGCAGCCGGGCGAACTATGGCTACACCTTC.

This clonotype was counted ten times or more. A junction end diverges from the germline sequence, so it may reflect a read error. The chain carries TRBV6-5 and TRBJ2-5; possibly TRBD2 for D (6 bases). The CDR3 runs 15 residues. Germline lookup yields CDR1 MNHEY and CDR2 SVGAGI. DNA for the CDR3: TGTGCCAGCAGTTACCCCCTTGGAGGGAAAGAGACCAAGTACTTC. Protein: CASSYPLGGKETKYF.

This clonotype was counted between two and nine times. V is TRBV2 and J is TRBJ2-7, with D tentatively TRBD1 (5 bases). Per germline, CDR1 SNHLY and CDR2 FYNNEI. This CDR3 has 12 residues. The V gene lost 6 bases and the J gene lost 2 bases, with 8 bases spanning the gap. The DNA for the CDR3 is TGTGCCAGCAGAGGACAAGCCTACGAGCAGTACTTC. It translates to CASRGQAYEQYF. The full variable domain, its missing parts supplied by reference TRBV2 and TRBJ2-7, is EPEVTQTPSHQVTQMGQEVILRCVPISNHLYFYWYRQILGQKVEFLVSFYNNEISEKSEIFDDQFSVERPDGSNFTLKIRSTKLEDSAMYFCASRGQAYEQYFGPGTRLTVT.

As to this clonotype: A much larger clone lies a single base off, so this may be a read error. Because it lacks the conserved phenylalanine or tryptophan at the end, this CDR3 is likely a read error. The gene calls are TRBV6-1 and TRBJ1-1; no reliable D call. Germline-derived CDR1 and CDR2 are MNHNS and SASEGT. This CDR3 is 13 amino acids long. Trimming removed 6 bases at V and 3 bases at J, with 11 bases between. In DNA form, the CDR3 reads TGTGCCAGCAGCCGGCCTATTCACACTGAAGCTTTCTTG. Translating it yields CASSRPIHTEAFL.

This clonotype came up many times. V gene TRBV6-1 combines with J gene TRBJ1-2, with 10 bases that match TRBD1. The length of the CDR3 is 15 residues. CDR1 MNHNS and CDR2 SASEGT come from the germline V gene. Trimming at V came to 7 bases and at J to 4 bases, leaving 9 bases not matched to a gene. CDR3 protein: CASTMTGGLAYGYTF. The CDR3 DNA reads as TGTGCCAGCACCATGACAGGGGGCCTCGCCTATGGCTACACCTTC.

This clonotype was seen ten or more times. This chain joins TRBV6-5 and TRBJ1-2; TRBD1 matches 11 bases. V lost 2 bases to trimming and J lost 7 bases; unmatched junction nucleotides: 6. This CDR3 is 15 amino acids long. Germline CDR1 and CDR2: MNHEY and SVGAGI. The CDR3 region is CASSYRTGGSAGYTF. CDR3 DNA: TGTGCCAGCAGTTACAGGACAGGGGGCTCGGCTGGCTACACCTTC.

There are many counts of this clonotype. As DNA, the CDR3 is TGTGCCAGCAGCTCCCTTTGGGGGCGCAAGGGCTACACCTTC. It is translated as CASSSLWGRKGYTF. The chain couples TRBV12-3 or TRBV12-4 to TRBJ1-2; tentative D call: TRBD1 (6 bases). The CDR3 runs to 14 residues. V lost 6 bases, J lost 8 bases, and 19 bases lay in between.

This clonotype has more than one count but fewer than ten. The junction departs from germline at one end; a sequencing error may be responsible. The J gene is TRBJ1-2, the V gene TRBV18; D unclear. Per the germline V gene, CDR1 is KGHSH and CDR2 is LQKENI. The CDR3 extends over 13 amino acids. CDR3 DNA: TGTGCCAACTCACTGGACGCAAACTATGGCTACACCTTC. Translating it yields CANSLDANYGYTF.

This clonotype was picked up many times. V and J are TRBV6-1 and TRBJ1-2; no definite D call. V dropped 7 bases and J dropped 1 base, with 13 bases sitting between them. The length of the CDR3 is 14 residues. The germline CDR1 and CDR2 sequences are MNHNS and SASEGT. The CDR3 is CASNEVLGNYGYTF. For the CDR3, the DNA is TGTGCCAGCAACGAGGTGTTAGGTAACTATGGCTACACCTTC.